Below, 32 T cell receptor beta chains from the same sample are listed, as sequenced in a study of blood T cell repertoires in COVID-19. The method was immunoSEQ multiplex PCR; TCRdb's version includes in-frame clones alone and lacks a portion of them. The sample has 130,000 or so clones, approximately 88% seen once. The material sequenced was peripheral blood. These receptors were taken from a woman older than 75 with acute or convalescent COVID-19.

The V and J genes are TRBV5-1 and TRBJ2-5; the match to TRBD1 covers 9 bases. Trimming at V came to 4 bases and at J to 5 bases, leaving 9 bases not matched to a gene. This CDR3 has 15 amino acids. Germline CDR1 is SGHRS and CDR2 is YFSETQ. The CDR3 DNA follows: TGCGCCAGCAGCGTGGGACAGGGAGATTTGGAGACCCAGTACTTC. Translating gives CASSVGQGDLETQYF.

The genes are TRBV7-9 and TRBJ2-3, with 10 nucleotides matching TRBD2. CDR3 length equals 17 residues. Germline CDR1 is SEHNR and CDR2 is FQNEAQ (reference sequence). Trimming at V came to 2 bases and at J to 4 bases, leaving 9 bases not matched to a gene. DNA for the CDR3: TGTGCCAGCAGCTTAACTCCTAGCGGGGGCGTCTCAGATACGCAGTATTTT. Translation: CASSLTPSGGVSDTQYF.

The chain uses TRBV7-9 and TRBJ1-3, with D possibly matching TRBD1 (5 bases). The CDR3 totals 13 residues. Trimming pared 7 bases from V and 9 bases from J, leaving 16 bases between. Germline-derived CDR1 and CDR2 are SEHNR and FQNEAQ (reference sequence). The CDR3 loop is CASTDSLISTIYF. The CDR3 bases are TGTGCCAGCACCGACAGTTTAATCAGCACCATATATTTT.

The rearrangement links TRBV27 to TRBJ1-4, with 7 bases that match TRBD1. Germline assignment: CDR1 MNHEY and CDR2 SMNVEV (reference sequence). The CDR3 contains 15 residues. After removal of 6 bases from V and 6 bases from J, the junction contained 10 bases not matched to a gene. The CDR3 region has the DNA TGTGCCAGCAGCCCCAGACAGGGAACGGATGAAAAACTGTTTTTT. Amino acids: CASSPRQGTDEKLFF.

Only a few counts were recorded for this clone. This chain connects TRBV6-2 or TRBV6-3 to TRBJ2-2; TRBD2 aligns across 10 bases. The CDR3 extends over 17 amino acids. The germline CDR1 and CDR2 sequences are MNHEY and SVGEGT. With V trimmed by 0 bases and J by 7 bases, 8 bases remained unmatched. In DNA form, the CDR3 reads TGTGCCAGCAGTTACTCAGGGCTAGCGGGGGTGATCGGGGAGCTGTTTTTT. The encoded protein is CASSYSGLAGVIGELFF.

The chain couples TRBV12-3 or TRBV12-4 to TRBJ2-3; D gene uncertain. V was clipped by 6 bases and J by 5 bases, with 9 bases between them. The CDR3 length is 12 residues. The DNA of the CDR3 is TGTGCCAGCAGGGTCGTAGAAGATACGCAGTATTTT. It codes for CASRVVEDTQYF.

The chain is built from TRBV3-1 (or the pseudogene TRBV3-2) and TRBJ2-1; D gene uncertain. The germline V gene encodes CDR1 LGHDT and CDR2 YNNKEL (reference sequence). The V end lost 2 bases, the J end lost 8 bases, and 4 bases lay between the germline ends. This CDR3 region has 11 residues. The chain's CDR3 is CASSQLYEQFF. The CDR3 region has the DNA TGTGCCAGCAGCCAACTGTATGAGCAGTTCTTC.

The CDR3 DNA follows: TGTGCCAGCAAGGTATCGGGGGTAAGCTCCTACGAGCAGTACTTC. As protein: CASKVSGVSSYEQYF. V is TRBV6-5 and J is TRBJ2-7, with a possible D match to TRBD2 (6 bases). The CDR3 consists of 15 residues. Trimming removed 7 bases from V and 0 bases from J, with 16 bases in between. CDR1 and CDR2 from the germline V gene are MNHEY and SVGAGI.

CDR3 residues: CASSFNPTGGASTDTQYF. DNA for the CDR3: TGCGCCAGCAGCTTTAACCCGACAGGGGGGGCGAGCACAGATACGCAGTATTTT. The chain combines TRBV5-1 with TRBJ2-3, with 9 bases identical to TRBD1. The CDR3 runs to 18 residues. Trimming at V came to 2 bases and at J to 0 bases, leaving 10 bases not matched to a gene. The V gene's germline CDR1 is SGHRS and CDR2 YFSETQ.

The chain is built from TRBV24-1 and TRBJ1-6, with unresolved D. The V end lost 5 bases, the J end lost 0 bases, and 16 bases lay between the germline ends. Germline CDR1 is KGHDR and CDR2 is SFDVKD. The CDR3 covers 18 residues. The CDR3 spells CATSVFRSVSSYNSPLHF. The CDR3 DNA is TGTGCCACCAGTGTCTTCCGGTCTGTGAGCTCCTATAATTCACCCCTCCACTTT.

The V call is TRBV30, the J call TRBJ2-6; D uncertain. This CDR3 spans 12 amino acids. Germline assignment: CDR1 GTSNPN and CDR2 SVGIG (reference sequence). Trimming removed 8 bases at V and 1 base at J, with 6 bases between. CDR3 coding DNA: TGTGCCGCCGGGTCTGGGGCCAACGTCCTGACTTTC. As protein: CAAGSGANVLTF. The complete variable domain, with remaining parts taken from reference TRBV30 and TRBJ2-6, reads SQTIHQWPATLVQPVGSPLSLECTVEGTSNPNLYWYRQAAGRGLQLLFYSVGIGQISSEVPQNLSASRPQDRQFILSSKKLLLSDSGFYLCAAGSGANVLTFGAGSRLTVL.

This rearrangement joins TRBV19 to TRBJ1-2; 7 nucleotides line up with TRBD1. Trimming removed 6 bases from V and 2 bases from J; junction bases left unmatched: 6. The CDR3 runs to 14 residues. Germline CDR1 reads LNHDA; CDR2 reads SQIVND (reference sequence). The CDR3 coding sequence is TGTGCCAGTAGGGATTTGGGACAGAACTATGGCTACACCTTC. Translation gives CASRDLGQNYGYTF.

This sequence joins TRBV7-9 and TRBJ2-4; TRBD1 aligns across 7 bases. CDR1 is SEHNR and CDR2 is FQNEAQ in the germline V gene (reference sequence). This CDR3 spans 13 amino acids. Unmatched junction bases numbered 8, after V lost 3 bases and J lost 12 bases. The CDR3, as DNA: TGTGCCAGCAGCTTCTCGGACAGGAGTTATCAGTACTTC. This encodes CASSFSDRSYQYF.

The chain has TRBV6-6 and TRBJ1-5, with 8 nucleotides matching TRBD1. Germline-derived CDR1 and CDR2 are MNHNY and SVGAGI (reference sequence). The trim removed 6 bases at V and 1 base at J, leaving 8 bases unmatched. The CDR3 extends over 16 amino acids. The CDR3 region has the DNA TGTGCCAGCAGCCCCTCTGGACAGGGAAGCAATCAGCCCCAGCATTTT. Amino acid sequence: CASSPSGQGSNQPQHF.

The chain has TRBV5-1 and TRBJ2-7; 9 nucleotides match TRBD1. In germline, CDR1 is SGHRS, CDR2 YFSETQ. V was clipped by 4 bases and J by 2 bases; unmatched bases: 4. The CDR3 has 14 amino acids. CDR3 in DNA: TGCGCCAGCAGCAACGACAGGGGGACCTACGAGCAGTACTTC. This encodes CASSNDRGTYEQYF.

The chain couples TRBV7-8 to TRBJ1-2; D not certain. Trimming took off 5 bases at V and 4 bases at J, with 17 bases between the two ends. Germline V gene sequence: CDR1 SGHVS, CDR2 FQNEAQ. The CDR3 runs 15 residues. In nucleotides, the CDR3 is TGTGCCAGCAGCGCAGTTCGGACGGACTTCTATGGCTACACCTTC. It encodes CASSAVRTDFYGYTF.

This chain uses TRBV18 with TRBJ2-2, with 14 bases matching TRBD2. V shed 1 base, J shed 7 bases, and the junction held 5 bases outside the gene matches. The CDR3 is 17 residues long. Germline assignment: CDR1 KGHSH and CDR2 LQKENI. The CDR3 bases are TGTGCCAGCTCACCACGACTAGCGGGGGGGCCCGGCGGGGAGCTGTTTTTT. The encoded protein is CASSPRLAGGPGGELFF. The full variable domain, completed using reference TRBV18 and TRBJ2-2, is NAGVMQNPRHLVRRRGQEARLRCSPMKGHSHVYWYRQLPEEGLKFMVYLQKENIIDESGMPKERFSAEFPKEGPSILRIQQVVRGDSAAYFCASSPRLAGGPGGELFFGEGSRLTVL.

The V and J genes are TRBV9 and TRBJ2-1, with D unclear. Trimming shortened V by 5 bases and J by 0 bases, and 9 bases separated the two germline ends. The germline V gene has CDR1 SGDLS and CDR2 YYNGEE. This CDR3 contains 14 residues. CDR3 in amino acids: CASSSGSSYNEQFF. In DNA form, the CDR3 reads TGTGCCAGCAGTTCAGGAAGCTCCTACAATGAGCAGTTCTTC.

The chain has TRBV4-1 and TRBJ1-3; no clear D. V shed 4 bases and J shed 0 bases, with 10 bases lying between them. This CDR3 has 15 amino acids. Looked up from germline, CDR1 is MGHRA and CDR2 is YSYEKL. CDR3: CASSPWANSGNTIYF. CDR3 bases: TGCGCCAGCAGCCCCTGGGCGAACTCTGGAAACACCATATATTTT.

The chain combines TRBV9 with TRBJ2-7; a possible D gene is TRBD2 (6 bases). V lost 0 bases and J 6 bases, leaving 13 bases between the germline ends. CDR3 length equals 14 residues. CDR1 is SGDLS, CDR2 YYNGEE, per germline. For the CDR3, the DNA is TGTGCCAGCAGCGTAGGCATCGGGGGATCCGAGCAGTACTTC. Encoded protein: CASSVGIGGSEQYF.

DNA for the CDR3: TGTGCCAGCAGTGACGGAGTTCCGCACACTGAAGCTTTCTTT. Protein sequence: CASSDGVPHTEAFF. The chain is built from TRBV6-2 or TRBV6-3 and TRBJ1-1, with D unclear. The CDR3 is 14 amino acids. Germline loops: CDR1 MNHEY, CDR2 SVGEGT. V was pared by 5 bases and J by 3 bases, with 13 bases between.

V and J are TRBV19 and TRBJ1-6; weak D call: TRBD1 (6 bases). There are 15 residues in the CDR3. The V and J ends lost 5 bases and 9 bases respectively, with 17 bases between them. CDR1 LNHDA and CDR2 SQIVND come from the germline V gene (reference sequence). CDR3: CASSLSQGRVSPLHF. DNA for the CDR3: TGTGCCAGTAGTCTCAGTCAGGGGAGGGTTTCACCCCTCCACTTT.

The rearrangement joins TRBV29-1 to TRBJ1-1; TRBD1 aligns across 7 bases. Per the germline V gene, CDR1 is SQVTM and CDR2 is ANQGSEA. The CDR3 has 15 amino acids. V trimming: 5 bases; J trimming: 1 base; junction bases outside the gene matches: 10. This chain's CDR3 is CSVRDRARANTEAFF. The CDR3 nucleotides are TGCAGCGTTCGCGACAGGGCCAGAGCGAACACTGAAGCTTTCTTT.

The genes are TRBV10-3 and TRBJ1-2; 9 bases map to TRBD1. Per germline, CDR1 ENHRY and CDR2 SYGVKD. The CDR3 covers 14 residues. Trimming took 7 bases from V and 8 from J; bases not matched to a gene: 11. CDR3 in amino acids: CAINRDREMEGYTF. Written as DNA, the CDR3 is TGTGCCATCAACAGGGACAGGGAGATGGAGGGCTACACCTTC.

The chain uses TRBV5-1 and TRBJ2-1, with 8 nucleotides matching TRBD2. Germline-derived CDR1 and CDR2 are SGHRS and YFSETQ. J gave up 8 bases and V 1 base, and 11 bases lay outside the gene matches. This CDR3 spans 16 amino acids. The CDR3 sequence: CASSLLKAGEGHEQFF. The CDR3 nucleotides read TGCGCCAGCAGCTTGCTAAAAGCGGGGGAGGGCCATGAGCAGTTCTTC.

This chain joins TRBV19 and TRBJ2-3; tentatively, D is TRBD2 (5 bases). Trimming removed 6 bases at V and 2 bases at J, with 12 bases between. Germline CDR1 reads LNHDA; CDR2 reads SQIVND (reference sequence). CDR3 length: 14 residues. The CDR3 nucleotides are TGTGCCAGTAGGCGGGCAATAAACACAGATACGCAGTATTTT. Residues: CASRRAINTDTQYF.

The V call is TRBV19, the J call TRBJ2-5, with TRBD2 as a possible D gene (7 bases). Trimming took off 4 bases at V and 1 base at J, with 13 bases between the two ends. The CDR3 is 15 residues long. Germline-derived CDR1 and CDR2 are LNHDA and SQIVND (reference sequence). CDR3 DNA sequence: TGTGCCAGTAGTAGAAGAGGGGGGGTCCAAGAGACCCAGTACTTC. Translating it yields CASSRRGGVQETQYF.

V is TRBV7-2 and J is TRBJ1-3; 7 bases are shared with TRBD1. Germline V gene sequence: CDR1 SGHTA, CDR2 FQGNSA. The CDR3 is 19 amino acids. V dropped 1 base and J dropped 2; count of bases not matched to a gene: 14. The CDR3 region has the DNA TGTGCCAGCAGCTTAGGTGTCCCGGGGACAGTCTTTACTGGAAACACCATATATTTT. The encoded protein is CASSLGVPGTVFTGNTIYF.

CDR3 sequence: CASSYQRGAHNEQFF. CDR3 in DNA: TGTGCCAGCAGTTACCAGCGGGGGGCCCACAATGAGCAGTTCTTC. The V and J genes are TRBV6-5 and TRBJ2-1; 9 bases match TRBD2. V lost 2 bases and J lost 5; bases outside the gene matches: 4. The CDR3 covers 15 residues. In germline, CDR1 is MNHEY, CDR2 SVGAGI.

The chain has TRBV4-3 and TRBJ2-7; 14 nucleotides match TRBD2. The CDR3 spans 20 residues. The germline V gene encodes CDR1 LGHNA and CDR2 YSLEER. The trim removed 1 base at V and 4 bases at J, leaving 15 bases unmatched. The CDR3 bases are TGCGCCAGCAGCCAAGCCTGGACTAGCGGGAGGTCAACCCGCTTTTACGAGCAGTACTTC. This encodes CASSQAWTSGRSTRFYEQYF.

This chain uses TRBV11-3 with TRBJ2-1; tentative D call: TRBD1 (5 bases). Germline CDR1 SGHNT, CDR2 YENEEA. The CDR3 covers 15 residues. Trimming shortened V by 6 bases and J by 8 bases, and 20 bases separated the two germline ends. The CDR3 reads CASSKSDQLRDEQFF. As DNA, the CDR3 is TGTGCCAGCAGTAAGTCAGACCAACTCAGGGATGAGCAGTTCTTC.

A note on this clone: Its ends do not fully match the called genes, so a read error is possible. CDR3 region: CVADRTLAKNIQYF. Here the CDR3 DNA reads TGCGTCGCCGACAGGACCTTAGCCAAAAACATTCAGTACTTC. The rearrangement uses TRBV19 and TRBJ2-4; D perhaps matches TRBD1 (6 bases). CDR1 LNHDA and CDR2 SQIVND come from the germline V gene (reference sequence). The CDR3 spans 14 residues.